This TCR beta chain was recorded in a study of T-cell reconstitution after alpha-beta-depleted transplantation in children. Whole-study results and caveats: The main origin of T-cell counts and diversity one year after transplant was newly produced T cells. In patients about two months after transplant, alpha-beta T cells reportedly arose from several hundred expanded graft clones. Diversity of TCRbeta at day 60 was high in some patients, arising from surviving recipient T cells and thymic progenitors.

On this clonotype itself: Its matching antigen is unknown.

Per the germline V gene, CDR1 is LGHDT and CDR2 is YNNKEL (reference sequence). The length of the CDR3 is 14 residues. Between the trimmed V and J ends, which lost 3 bases and 4 bases, there was a span of 12 bases. Molecular barcoding with unique molecular identifiers was used for the TCRbeta library. TCRdb reanalysed the PCR reads using MiXCR and keeps one entry per CDR3 protein. The sample shows fewer than 1 million distinct CDR3 sequences, 15% to 20% of them seen only once. The rearrangement joins TRBV3-1 to TRBJ1-1; D ambiguous. Sequencing was performed on PBMCs, mostly from graft donor cells, taken 360 days after TCRalphabeta/CD19-depleted stem cell transplant. The clonotype comes from a male patient younger than 18 who had a stem cell transplant for acute lymphoblastic leukemia, so the T cells may come from the graft donor. The CDR3 DNA reads as TGTGCCAGCAGCCAGCCCGAGTTGGGCACTGAAGCTTTCTTT. It codes for CASSQPELGTEAFF.